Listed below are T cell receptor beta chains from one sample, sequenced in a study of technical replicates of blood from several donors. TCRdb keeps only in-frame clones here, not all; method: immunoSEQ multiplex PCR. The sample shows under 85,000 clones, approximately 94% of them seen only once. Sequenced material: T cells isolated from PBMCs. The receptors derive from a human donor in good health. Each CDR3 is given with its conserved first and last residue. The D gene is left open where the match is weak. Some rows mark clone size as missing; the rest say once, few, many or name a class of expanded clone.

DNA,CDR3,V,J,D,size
TGTGCCAGCAGTTACTCAGGGTCCCAAGAGACCCAGTACTTC,CASSYSGSQETQYF,TRBV27,TRBJ2-5,-,-
TGTGCCAGCAGTTTAGTCGGAGACCCTCACCTAAATGAGCAGTTCTTC,CASSLVGDPHLNEQFF,TRBV27,TRBJ2-1,-,-
TGTGCCAGCAGCTTAGATGTGACAGGGAACCCTTTAAACTATGGCTACACCTTC,CASSLDVTGNPLNYGYTF,TRBV11-2,TRBJ1-2,TRBD1,-
TGTGCCAGCAGTGACTCTAAAATCGGACAGGGCGATCAGCCCCAGCATTTT,CASSDSKIGQGDQPQHF,TRBV6-4,TRBJ1-5,TRBD1,-
TGTGCCAGCAGCCAAGGGCAGGGCGTGGATTCACCCCTCCACTTT,CASSQGQGVDSPLHF,TRBV4-2,TRBJ1-6,-,-
TGTGCCAGCAGTTTATTTGGGACAGGGGGCGCGGAGACCCAGTACTTC,CASSLFGTGGAETQYF,TRBV27,TRBJ2-5,TRBD1,-
TGCGCCAGCAGCTTGCTTGAGAGACTAGAATACAATGAGCAGTTCTTC,CASSLLERLEYNEQFF,TRBV5-1,TRBJ2-1,-,-
TGTGCCAGCAGTCCATACCTACGACAGGATGGCTACACCTTC,CASSPYLRQDGYTF,TRBV28,TRBJ1-2,-,-
TGTGCCAGTAGTATTCGGCAGGGTCAAGAGACCCAGTACTTC,CASSIRQGQETQYF,TRBV19,TRBJ2-5,-,-
TGTGCCAGCAGTGACAGGGGGCGCAATCAGCCCCAGCATTTT,CASSDRGRNQPQHF,TRBV2,TRBJ1-5,TRBD1,-
TGTGCCAGCAGTTTCTCAGGGGGGAAAGAGACCCAGTACTTC,CASSFSGGKETQYF,TRBV28,TRBJ2-5,-,-
TGTGCCAGCAGTTATCCCGGGACAGGGGGTCCCTACGAGCAGTACTTC,CASSYPGTGGPYEQYF,TRBV6-5,TRBJ2-7,TRBD1,-
TGTGCCAGCAGCGAACAAACAGGGAACAATGAGCAGTTCTTC,CASSEQTGNNEQFF,TRBV7-9,TRBJ2-1,-,-
TGTGCCAGCAGCTTGAGGGACAGGGCTAATCAGCCCCAGCATTTT,CASSLRDRANQPQHF,TRBV5-5,TRBJ1-5,TRBD1,-
TGTGCCAGCAGTTTAAACAGGGTGAACACTGAAGCTTTCTTT,CASSLNRVNTEAFF,TRBV27,TRBJ1-1,-,-
TGTGCCAGTAGTCCTGGGAGCGGCGGTCTCAATGAGCAGTTCTTC,CASSPGSGGLNEQFF,TRBV19,TRBJ2-1,-,once
TGTGCCAGCAGTGCGGTCTCGGACTCCGAGAATGAGCAGTTCTTC,CASSAVSDSENEQFF,TRBV6-1,TRBJ2-1,-,once
TGTGCCAGCTTCCTAGGGGCTTATGGCTACACCTTC,CASFLGAYGYTF,TRBV14,TRBJ1-2,-,-
TGCGCCAGCAGCTTCGGGGACAGAAAAACCGGGGAGCTGTTTTTT,CASSFGDRKTGELFF,TRBV5-1,TRBJ2-2,TRBD1,-
TGCGCCAGCAGTGAGTCGTCCCTAGTCGGGACCTACGAGCAGTACTTC,CASSESSLVGTYEQYF,TRBV10-1,TRBJ2-7,-,-
TGTGCCTGGAGTGTATGGCCGACAGGGTCCTACGAGCAGTACTTC,CAWSVWPTGSYEQYF,TRBV30,TRBJ2-7,TRBD1,-
TGTGCCAGCAGCGCGGAGCGGGAGCTGTGGGACGAGCAGTACTTC,CASSAERELWDEQYF,TRBV7-9,TRBJ2-7,TRBD2,-
TGTGCCAGCAGTAGGACAGACCTCATCGGCGGGGAGCTGTTTTTT,CASSRTDLIGGELFF,TRBV27,TRBJ2-2,-,-
TGCGCCAGCAGCTCTTGGACAGGGGTTAATTCACCCCTCCACTTT,CASSSWTGVNSPLHF,TRBV5-1,TRBJ1-6,TRBD1,-
TGTGCCAGCAGCGTAGAAACCAGGGTAAACGAGCAGTACTTC,CASSVETRVNEQYF,TRBV9,TRBJ2-7,-,-